This entry describes one T cell receptor (beta chain). The target antigen is unknown. The CDR3 end is not reached by the read, which stops 3 residues before it; the germline J gene fills it in. The sample comes from a study of T cells in women clearing cervical HPV infection. Study-wide background: Cases: HPV16-related CIN3 or worse on histology, 2 invasive cancers. Case blood was drawn a median approximately 160 days after lesion detection. With HLA typing for only a few women, HLA confounding remains possible. Whole-study results and caveats: Cases and controls were distinguished at AUC about 0.8 by richness and V genes.

CDR3 size: 14 residues. Trimming left V 4 bases short and J 7 bases short, with 13 bases between. Method: immunoSEQ multiplex PCR; TCRdb's copy keeps in-frame clones and lacks some. The table counts approximately 40,000 clones; 6% to 9% lies in the top ten. Sample: blood buffy coat. The TCR was taken from a woman aged 18-70 years with a cervical HPV16 infection that either progressed to CIN3+ or cleared (not recorded which). The rearrangement links TRBV12-3 or TRBV12-4 to TRBJ2-2, with D maybe TRBD1 (7 bases). CDR3 region: CASSSRGEVGELFF. CDR3 DNA, as far as it was read: TGTGCCAGCAGTTCCAGGGGGGAGGTCGGGGAG.